The 11 T cell receptor beta chains in this list originate from one sample, sequenced in a study of blood T cell repertoires in COVID-19. The table came from immunoSEQ multiplex PCR; TCRdb's copy has only in-frame clones and leaves some out. The table shows hundreds of thousands of clones, with about nine tenths occurring only once. The sequenced sample was PBMCs or T cells enriched from blood (not recorded which). These receptors came from a woman between 45 and 60 years old who had recovered from COVID-19.

The chain uses TRBV11-2 and TRBJ2-2; possible D gene TRBD1, 5 bases. The CDR3 has 17 residues. V shed 5 bases and J shed 0 bases, with 16 bases lying between them. CDR1 SGHAT and CDR2 FQNNGV come from the germline V gene. CDR3 region: CASSPKIWGANTGELFF. The DNA of the CDR3 is TGTGCCAGCAGCCCCAAAATCTGGGGCGCGAACACCGGGGAGCTGTTTTTT.

V usage is TRBV10-3 and J usage is TRBJ1-3; D ambiguous. This CDR3 is 16 amino acids long. Germline CDR1 and CDR2: ENHRY and SYGVKD. The V gene lost 10 bases and the J gene lost 0 bases, with 19 bases spanning the gap. This CDR3 is CATAPRATDSGNTIYF. CDR3 nucleotide sequence: TGTGCCACCGCCCCGAGGGCTACAGACTCTGGAAACACCATATATTTT.

The chain is built from TRBV15 and TRBJ1-2, with 7 bases identical to TRBD1. CDR3 length: 14 amino acids. Per germline, CDR1 LNHNV and CDR2 YYDKDF (reference sequence). The J segment lost 2 bases and the V segment lost 5 bases, leaving 5 bases of the junction unmatched. CDR3 amino acids: CATSWGQQNYGYTF. The DNA for the CDR3 is TGTGCCACCAGCTGGGGACAGCAAAACTATGGCTACACCTTC.

The chain uses TRBV4-1 and TRBJ1-5, with a tentative D call TRBD1 (6 bases). V dropped 4 bases and J dropped 1 base, with 11 bases sitting between them. This CDR3 is built from 15 residues. The germline CDR1 and CDR2 sequences are MGHRA and YSYEKL. The CDR3 region is CASSRAGESNQPQHF. As DNA, the CDR3 is TGCGCCAGCAGCCGCGCAGGGGAGAGCAATCAGCCCCAGCATTTT.

In its sample, this clone was seen a few times. This chain joins TRBV29-1 and TRBJ1-1, with D unresolved. CDR1 is SQVTM, CDR2 ANQGSEA, per germline. The CDR3 runs 13 residues. The V end lost 1 base, the J end lost 0 bases, and 6 bases lay between the germline ends. CDR3 in amino acids: CSVEGLVNTEAFF. CDR3 DNA: TGCAGCGTTGAAGGACTCGTGAACACTGAAGCTTTCTTT.

The J gene is TRBJ2-5, the V gene TRBV28; perhaps TRBD2 as D (6 bases). V was clipped by 2 bases and J by 5 bases, with 12 bases between them. This CDR3 contains 14 residues. In germline, CDR1 is MDHEN, CDR2 SYDVKM. In DNA, the CDR3 is TGTGCCAGCAGTTTAGTCGGGAGTCGCGAGACCCAGTACTTC. It translates to CASSLVGSRETQYF. Together with reference TRBV28 and TRBJ2-5, the CDR3 gives the full variable domain: DVKVTQSSRYLVKRTGEKVFLECVQDMDHENMFWYRQDPGLGLRLIYFSYDVKMKEKGDIPEGYSVSREKKERFSLILESASTNQTSMYLCASSLVGSRETQYFGPGTRLLVL.

This chain joins TRBV4-1 and TRBJ1-4; D remains ambiguous. The V end was cut by 0 bases, the J end by 11 bases, with 10 bases between. Germline CDR1 is MGHRA and CDR2 is YSYEKL. The CDR3 extends over 13 amino acids. CDR3 nucleotides: TGCGCCAGCAGCCAAGATCGGGGTGGGAAACTGTTTTTT. Amino acids: CASSQDRGGKLFF.

As regards this clone: One end of the junction fails to match germline, which may point to a read error. The V gene is TRBV28, the J gene TRBJ1-2; TRBD1 might be the D (6 bases). Germline lookup yields CDR1 MDHEN and CDR2 SYDVKM. CDR3 size: 12 residues. The CDR3: CASSLKRGATNF. In DNA form, the CDR3 reads TGTGCCAGCAGTTTGAAGCGGGGGGCTACTAACTTC.

The V call is TRBV5-1, the J call TRBJ2-3, with TRBD2 matching 14 bases. The junction had 6 bases not matched to a gene; V was cut back by 4 bases and J by 5 bases. The CDR3 is 16 residues long. Germline V lookup: CDR1 SGHRS, CDR2 YFSETQ. CDR3 region: CASSLGTSGSGDTQYF. The CDR3 DNA sequence: TGCGCCAGCAGCCTAGGGACTAGCGGGAGTGGAGATACGCAGTATTTT.

This clone was detected once. V gene TRBV14 combines with J gene TRBJ1-4, with 8 bases lining up with TRBD1. CDR1 and CDR2 (germline): SGHDN, FVKESK. The CDR3 length is 15 residues. The V segment lost 4 bases and the J segment 4 bases; nucleotides outside the gene matches: 5. CDR3 sequence reads: CASSPGTGDNEKLFF. The CDR3 region has the DNA TGTGCCAGCAGCCCCGGGACAGGCGATAATGAAAAACTGTTTTTT.

Here the CDR3 reads CASSLTSETDNYGYTF. CDR3 in DNA: TGTGCCAGCAGCTTAACGTCAGAGACAGATAACTATGGCTACACCTTC. This chain uses TRBV7-2 with TRBJ1-2; TRBD1 is a possible D gene (5 bases). This CDR3 region has 16 residues. Germline V CDR1 and CDR2: SGHTA, FQGNSA. Trimming removed 2 bases from V and 1 base from J, with 14 bases in between.